A selection of T cell receptor beta chains follows, all from one sample in a study of T cells in Graves' hyperthyroidism and ophthalmopathy. MiXCR, applied by TCRdb to the multiplex PCR reads, yields one record per CDR3 protein. The table shows hundreds of thousands of distinct CDR3 sequences, with 38% occurring only once. Sequenced sample: blood. These receptor sequences come from a man aged 18 to 35 with Graves' hyperthyroidism. Both conserved end residues are part of each CDR3. D genes are given only for firm matches. A clone size is listed for some rows: how often the clone was seen (once, few, many), or a class if it is expanded.

size,J,V,D,DNA,CDR3
few,TRBJ1-1,TRBV10-3,.,TGTGGGTTGGGGAACACTGAAGCTTTCTTT,CGLGNTEAFF
many,TRBJ1-1,TRBV29-1,TRBD1,TGCAGCGCCACGTTGACAGGGGCTGACACTGAAGCTTTCTTT,CSATLTGADTEAFF
.,TRBJ1-1,TRBV19,.,TGTGCCAGTAGCCTCGCAGGGCTCCCCGGCACTGAAGCTTTCTTT,CASSLAGLPGTEAFF
.,TRBJ2-2,TRBV6-5,.,TGTGCCAGCATCAACGGGCAGGCCGGGGAGCTGTTTTTT,CASINGQAGELFF
.,TRBJ1-1,TRBV2,.,TGTACCAGCTCAGCCGGGAAAACAGGGCACACTGAAGCTTTCTTT,CTSSAGKTGHTEAFF
.,TRBJ2-5,TRBV2,.,TGTGCCAGCCCCTACGAGGGGCCGGCCGAAGAGACCCAGTACTTC,CASPYEGPAEETQYF
many,TRBJ2-5,TRBV12-3/TRBV12-4,TRBD2,TGTGCCAGCCGGACTAGCGGGAAAGAGACCCAGTACTTC,CASRTSGKETQYF
few,TRBJ1-2,TRBV2,TRBD1,TGTGCCAGCAGTGAGGACAGGGTAAATGGCTACACCTTC,CASSEDRVNGYTF
.,TRBJ2-5,TRBV2,TRBD2,TGTGCCAGCGGGGGAGGGCGGTTCCTCGAGGAGACCCAGTACTTC,CASGGGRFLEETQYF
.,TRBJ1-1,TRBV6-6,TRBD1,TGTGCCAGCCCGACCCGGCCTGAGGGGGCCACTGAAGCTTTCTTT,CASPTRPEGATEAFF
few,TRBJ2-5,TRBV6-6,TRBD1,TGTGCCAGCAGTTACTTTGACAGGGGAGAGACCCAGTACTTC,CASSYFDRGETQYF
.,TRBJ1-2,TRBV2,TRBD1,TGTGCTAGACCCCCGGACAGGGGCGACTATGGCTACACCTTC,CARPPDRGDYGYTF
many,TRBJ2-2,TRBV29-1,.,TGCAGCACCGGGCCCTCGAACACCGGGGAGCTGTTTTTT,CSTGPSNTGELFF
.,TRBJ2-7,TRBV9,.,TGTGCCAGCAGCGTAGGTCTTACCTACGAGCAGTACTTC,CASSVGLTYEQYF
few,TRBJ1-1,TRBV20-1,.,TGCAGTGCTTGGGCGGGGAACACTGAAGCTTTCTTT,CSAWAGNTEAFF
many,TRBJ2-7,TRBV20-1,TRBD1,TGCAGTGCTAGATCCCGCACAGGGGCCGACTACGAGCAGTACTTC,CSARSRTGADYEQYF
few,TRBJ1-2,TRBV12-3/TRBV12-4,.,TGTGCCAGCAGTCCCGACGGAGACTGGGGCTACACCTTC,CASSPDGDWGYTF
.,TRBJ1-1,TRBV20-1,.,TGCAGTGTGAAGTCTTCCACCATGAACACTGAAGCTTTCTTT,CSVKSSTMNTEAFF
few,TRBJ2-7,TRBV7-2,.,TGTGCCAGCAGCTTAGTTGGTTTGCACGAGCAGTACTTC,CASSLVGLHEQYF
.,TRBJ2-7,TRBV10-3,TRBD2,TGTGCCAGCAGTGGGTCGAAGGGAGGGTCCTACGAGCAGTACTTC,CASSGSKGGSYEQYF
.,TRBJ2-2,TRBV7-9,.,TGTGCCAGCAGCTTAGAGGAGGGGATCACCGGGGAGCTGTTTTTT,CASSLEEGITGELFF
many,TRBJ2-7,TRBV20-1,.,TGCAGTGCTACGGACTACGAGCAGTACTTC,CSATDYEQYF
many,TRBJ1-4,TRBV25-1,.,TGTGCCAGCAGCGAATCGGATTACTTCGATGAAAAACTGTTTTTT,CASSESDYFDEKLFF
.,TRBJ1-6,TRBV25-1,.,TGTGCCAGCAGTGCTAGAGCCTCTGTCTCACCCCTCCACTTT,CASSARASVSPLHF